This T cell receptor (beta chain) was captured in a study of T cells in Graves' hyperthyroidism and ophthalmopathy. Approximately 10 ml of fresh peripheral blood supplied the PBMCs. RNA transcripts gave rise to amplified TCR beta CDR3 regions. The TCR CDR3 was amplified in a first-round RT-PCR using the HTBI primer set. TCRdb called the multiplex PCR reads again in MiXCR, with one record for every CDR3 protein. The sample has some 420,000 distinct CDR3 sequences; about 13% are singletons. In germline, CDR1 is SGHTA, CDR2 FQGNSA. Trimming left V 3 bases short and J 7 bases short, with 15 bases between. The CDR3 totals 14 residues.

The clonotype was recovered from a woman younger than 30 with Graves' hyperthyroidism. Material for sequencing was blood. The rearrangement uses TRBV7-2 and TRBJ1-2; TRBD1 might be the D (6 bases). CDR3 amino acids: CASSLDLEGVGYTF. DNA of the CDR3: TGTGCCAGCAGCTTGGACCTGGAGGGGGTTGGCTACACCTTC.